The 12 T cell receptor beta chains below were found in one sample sequenced in a study of OX40 agonist ivuxolimab in advanced cancers. Here immunoSEQ multiplex PCR was the method, and the copy in TCRdb shows in-frame clones only, minus some. The sample has around 100,000 clones, approximately 93% seen once; the top ten hold about 0.3%. The source material was CD4+ or CD8+ T cells sorted from blood, sampled in a trial of the OX40 agonist ivuxolimab. These receptors came from an adult with an advanced solid tumor such as melanoma, head and neck, liver or kidney cancer.

The rearrangement uses TRBV4-2 and TRBJ1-3; D might be TRBD1 (5 bases). CDR1 is LGHNA, CDR2 YNFKEQ, per germline. The CDR3 contains 16 residues. Trimming removed 2 bases from V and 3 bases from J, with 14 bases in between. The DNA of the CDR3 is TGTGCCAGCAGCCAACCAGGAGGGGCAGGTGGAAACACCATATATTTT. Protein sequence: CASSQPGGAGGNTIYF.

CDR3 amino acids: CASRVSPDEKLFF. In DNA form, the CDR3 reads TGCGCCAGCCGAGTTTCTCCGGATGAAAAACTGTTTTTT. The chain links TRBV5-1 to TRBJ1-4; D is unclear. The CDR3 length is 13 residues. Trimming took off 7 bases at V and 6 bases at J, with 13 bases between the two ends. Per the germline V gene, CDR1 is SGHRS and CDR2 is YFSETQ.

A remark on this clone: An end of the junction does not agree with germline; a read error may underlie this. This sequence joins TRBV7-7 and TRBJ2-5; D possibly uses TRBD1 or TRBD2 (5 bases each). CDR3 size: 14 residues. From germline, CDR1 is SSHAT and CDR2 FNYEAQ (reference sequence). The CDR3 sequence: CASSLGRDRRDQYF. Here the CDR3 DNA reads TGTGCTAGCAGCTTAGGTAGGGACCGCCGGGACCAGTACTTC.

The rearrangement links TRBV7-2 to TRBJ2-7; D is possibly TRBD1 (5 bases). The length of the CDR3 is 14 residues. The V gene's germline CDR1 is SGHTA and CDR2 FQGNSA. V was pared by 1 base and J by 7 bases, with 14 bases between. The CDR3 DNA reads TGTGCCAGCAGCTTAGTGGGTGGGGCTTCGGAGCAGTACGTC. Its translation is CASSLVGGASEQYV.

The chain employs TRBV12-5 and TRBJ2-3, with 9 bases matching TRBD2. In germline, CDR1 is LGHNT, CDR2 FRNRAP. The CDR3 sequence is 14 residues long. The V gene end was trimmed by 5 bases and the J gene end by 4 bases; junction bases not matched to a gene: 4. The CDR3 nucleotides are TGTGCTAGTGGTCAGCGGGAGGTGGCAGATACGCAGTATTTT. This translates into CASGQREVADTQYF.

The CDR3 DNA follows: TGCGCCAGCAGCCAAGGTTGGCAAGCTGGAAACACCATATATTTT. Translating it yields CASSQGWQAGNTIYF. V usage is TRBV4-3 and J usage is TRBJ1-3; D is ambiguous. This CDR3 has 15 residues. Germline V CDR1 and CDR2: LGHNA, YSLEER. Deletions cut 1 base from V and 2 bases from J, with 9 bases between.

The J gene is TRBJ1-6, the V gene TRBV7-2, with D perhaps matching TRBD1 (6 bases). The CDR3 sequence is 15 residues long. Between the trimmed V and J ends, which lost 5 bases and 5 bases, there was a span of 13 bases. Germline V gene lookup returns CDR1 SGHTA and CDR2 FQGNSA. CDR3 in amino acids: CASSPDRPDNSPLHF. CDR3 DNA sequence: TGTGCCAGCAGCCCGGACAGACCGGATAATTCACCCCTCCACTTT.

V is TRBV28 and J is TRBJ1-2; maybe TRBD1 (5 bases). The CDR3 runs to 13 residues. Trimming pared 2 bases from V and 6 bases from J, leaving 10 bases between. Per the germline V gene, CDR1 is MDHEN and CDR2 is SYDVKM. The CDR3 DNA reads TGTGCCAGCAGTTTAAGGTGGGGGGATGGCTACACCTTC. Translating gives CASSLRWGDGYTF.

The chain employs TRBV4-3 and TRBJ1-1; D uncertain. Trimming removed 3 bases from V and 0 bases from J, with 8 bases in between. The CDR3 sequence is 14 residues long. Germline V gene lookup returns CDR1 LGHNA and CDR2 YSLEER. DNA for the CDR3: TGCGCCAGCAGCCAGGATAGATTGAACACTGAAGCTTTCTTT. Translation gives CASSQDRLNTEAFF.

The chain uses TRBV4-1 and TRBJ1-5; no clear D gene. Between the trimmed V and J ends, which lost 0 bases and 6 bases, there was a span of 9 bases. This CDR3 is built from 14 residues. Germline CDR1 reads MGHRA; CDR2 reads YSYEKL. CDR3 DNA sequence: TGCGCCAGCAGCCAAGATAGGTGGACTCAGCCCCAGCATTTT. Its protein is CASSQDRWTQPQHF.

The rearrangement uses TRBV7-9 and TRBJ1-1; D possibly corresponds to TRBD1 (5 bases). CDR3 size: 16 residues. V was trimmed by 1 base and J by 4 bases, leaving 16 bases between them. Germline V gene data show CDR1 as SEHNR and CDR2 as FQNEAQ (reference sequence). In DNA, the CDR3 is TGTGCCAGCAGCTTAGGAGTATCAGGGATGGGCACTGAAGCTTTCTTT. Its protein is CASSLGVSGMGTEAFF.

V and J are TRBV11-3 and TRBJ1-1; D may be TRBD1 (5 bases). With 5 bases removed from V and 0 bases from J, the gap between germline ends came to 10 bases. This CDR3 comprises 14 residues. Germline V CDR1 and CDR2: SGHNT, YENEEA. The CDR3 spells CASSARGLNTEAFF. As DNA, the CDR3 is TGTGCCAGCAGCGCGAGGGGTCTGAACACTGAAGCTTTCTTT.